The text below deals with one T cell receptor beta chain. Antigen: not known. Unique molecular identifiers were added to individual cDNA molecules. TCRdb ran MiXCR on the 5' RACE reads and lists one entry per CDR3 protein. Of 60,000 to 75,000 distinct CDR3 sequences detected, approximately 10% appear once; the ten largest clones hold almost 6.5%. This entry belongs to a study of early T cells in non-severe SARS-CoV-2 infection. Study-wide background: The study sequenced bulk RNA from unsorted whole blood, with chains unpaired.

The germline V gene has CDR1 SGHRS and CDR2 YFSETQ. The CDR3 is 15 amino acids. V was clipped by 6 bases and J by 3 bases; unmatched bases: 9. Study observations and caveats: VDJdb matching favored anti-spike CD8 responses, missing private and CD4 specificities.

The sequence was obtained from an adult who was a healthcare worker with PCR-confirmed SARS-CoV-2 infection or an uninfected control (not recorded which). V gene TRBV5-1 combines with J gene TRBJ2-1; 7 nucleotides align to TRBD2. Sequencing was performed on whole blood. The CDR3: CASKPAAGSYNEQFF. The CDR3 nucleotides read TGCGCCAGCAAGCCAGCAGCGGGAAGCTACAATGAGCAGTTCTTC.